This entry describes one T cell receptor (beta chain). The antigen remains unidentified. These data are taken from a study of T-cell reconstitution after alpha-beta-depleted transplantation in children. Whole-study results and caveats: T-cell numbers and diversity, one year after transplant, stemmed largely from T cells that were newly produced. Certain patients had high TCRbeta diversity at day 60, and it came from recipient T cells and thymic progenitors that survived. About two months after transplant, alpha-beta T cells reportedly came from several hundred expanded graft clones.

The CDR3 sequence is 17 residues long. CDR1 is LGHDT, CDR2 YNNKEL, per germline (reference sequence). The ends were cut back, 7 bases at V and 3 bases at J, with 22 bases in the middle. Unique molecular identifiers were built into the TCRbeta library. Each CDR3 protein gets one entry after TCRdb re-called the PCR reads with MiXCR. The table has about 4,800 distinct CDR3 sequences, roughly 7.3% seen once. The clonotype was recovered from a boy less than two years old who had a stem cell transplant for SCID, so the T cells may come from the graft donor. This specimen was PBMCs, mostly from graft donor cells, taken 60 days after TCRalphabeta/CD19-depleted stem cell transplant. This rearrangement joins TRBV3-1 to TRBJ2-1; tentative D call: TRBD2 (6 bases). The CDR3 protein is CASTKEGQWEHYNEQFF. The CDR3 DNA follows: TGTGCCAGCACCAAGGAGGGCCAGTGGGAACACTACAATGAGCAGTTCTTC.